Below, 2 T cell receptor beta chains from the same sample are listed, as sequenced in a study of post-analysis software for immune sequencing data. Study findings and constraints: Relative to controls, patients had five TRBV segments at higher frequency, with TRBV5-6, TRBV5-1 and TRBV20-1 among these.

Their antigens remain unidentified. Unique molecular identifiers were present in the TCR beta cDNA libraries. TCRdb recomputed calls from the PCR reads with MiXCR, one row per CDR3 protein. The table includes more than 500,000 distinct CDR3 sequences, around 31% detected once. The specimen sequenced was blood. The receptors originated from a girl aged 2-17 years with multiple sclerosis.

The rearrangement uses TRBV27 and TRBJ1-4, with TRBD1 as a possible D gene (5 bases). The CDR3 length is 14 residues. Trimming cost V 6 bases and J 3 bases, with 11 bases left between them. CDR1 and CDR2 (germline): MNHEY, SMNVEV (reference sequence). The CDR3 here is CASRRQNSNEKLFF. The CDR3 coding sequence is TGTGCCAGCAGGCGACAGAATTCTAATGAAAAACTGTTTTTT.

The chain combines TRBV20-1 with TRBJ1-2; D is possibly TRBD1 (5 bases). The V gene lost 7 bases and the J gene lost 7 bases, with 16 bases spanning the gap. Germline V gene sequence: CDR1 DFQATT, CDR2 SNEGSKA (reference sequence). This CDR3 has 12 residues. CDR3 sequence (DNA): TGCAGTGTAGGGACGGGCGACGGTGGCTACACCTTC. This gives the protein CSVGTGDGGYTF.